The present TCR beta chain was sequenced within a study of blood T cell repertoires in COVID-19. Study summary: The origin of the acute and convalescent COVID-19 samples was the United States, Italy and Spain.

The cohort comprised adults aged 18 to 89 years residing in around 25 US areas. Cohort 3 recovery required two negative PCRs, clearance, or symptom resolution. In the source study's methods: Reference gene primer amplification yielded estimated nucleated cell counts. Assay used: immunoSEQ multiplex PCR; TCRdb lists only in-frame clones, some missing. V, J and clone size were drawn from that table, and D and trimming were deduced from the DNA. The profile covers 400,000 to 450,000 clones, with about nine tenths appearing a single time and less than 0.75% taken by the ten largest. The TCR was taken from a man between 18 and 29 years old who had recovered from COVID-19. Material for sequencing was PBMCs or T cells enriched from blood (not recorded which).

The CDR3 sequence: CASSQTGTPGPEAFF. The CDR3, as DNA: TGTGCCAGCAGTCAGACCGGGACACCGGGCCCTGAAGCTTTCTTT. The chain carries TRBV28 and TRBJ1-1; D is possibly TRBD1 (6 bases). Germline V gives CDR1 MDHEN, CDR2 SYDVKM. V lost 5 bases, J lost 6 bases, and 19 bases lay in between. CDR3 length: 15 residues.